This T cell receptor beta chain was sequenced during a study of beta chain features in type 1 diabetes. The study, taken as a whole, reports: Junctions at VDJ sites from type 1 diabetes patients had fewer insertions and more deletions. When cDNA is sequenced, cells with high TCR expression could be over-represented. Within each of all four CD4+ subsets, Type 1 diabetes patients had TCRB CDR3s that were moderately but significantly shorter.

Turning to this clone: Its specificity is not known.

Every bit of the isolated RNA underwent reverse transcription, so sequencing read expressed TCRB transcripts. An average of around 3.9 million reads was obtained for naive, central memory and regulatory T cell samples. Produced via immunoSEQ multiplex PCR; TCRdb's table is partial and in-frame only. The repertoire has about 340,000 clones, about a tenth of them found once; the top ten carry roughly 1%. Markers CD45RO/CCR7/CD25/CD127/CD95/CD27 served to sort CD4+ naive, central memory, regulatory and stem cell-like memory cells. CDR3 length: 15 amino acids. The V gene is TRBV1, the J gene TRBJ2-5; the table's D gene call, TRBD1, was not cross checked with the DNA. TRBV1 is shown as a pseudogene. This TCR was sampled from a man aged 25-45 years with type 1 diabetes. Sequenced input: central memory CD4+ T cells from blood. For the CDR3, the DNA is TGCACCAGCAGCCAAGAGGGACAGGGGGTAAAGACCCAGTACTTC. The encoded protein is CTSSQEGQGVKTQYF.